The clone carrying this T cell receptor (beta chain) was seen a handful of times. These data are taken from a study of blood T cell repertoires in COVID-19. CDR1 is WNHNN, CDR2 SYGVQD, per germline (reference sequence). This CDR3 has 14 amino acids. V was pared by 3 bases and J by 10 bases, with 16 bases between. Clones were read by immunoSEQ multiplex PCR, and TCRdb kept only the in-frame ones, dropping some. The data contain a few hundred thousand clones, 88% of them singletons. The sequenced material came from PBMCs or T cells enriched from blood (not recorded which). This TCR was recovered from a woman aged 40 to 50 with acute COVID-19. This chain connects TRBV10-1 to TRBJ2-1; D possibly corresponds to TRBD2 (5 bases). This CDR3 reads CASSDRGRPVEQFF. CDR3 in DNA: TGCGCCAGCAGTGATCGGGGTAGGCCTGTCGAGCAGTTCTTC.